This TCR beta chain was sequenced for a study of shared clonotypes between healthy human individuals. Findings of the study overall: Generation probabilities were higher for clonotypes shared across all four sorted-subset donors than for unshared ones.

Concerning this clone itself: The antigen is unknown. Other DNA sequences in the sample encode the same CDR3.

Data came from immunoSEQ multiplex PCR; TCRdb stores just in-frame clones and leaves some out. Of about 2.4 million clones in the sample, approximately 94% were seen once. CDR1 LNHDA and CDR2 SQIVND come from the germline V gene (reference sequence). Trimming took off 3 bases at V and 5 bases at J, with 8 bases between the two ends. The CDR3 has 13 amino acids. The clonotype was recovered from a man younger than 30 in good health. The specimen was naive CD4+ T cells sorted from blood. Subset of the sample: CD45RA+ positively selected. The rearrangement uses TRBV19 and TRBJ1-5; D is undetermined. The CDR3 DNA reads TGTGCCAGTAGTATTGGCAGAGATCAGCCCCAGCATTTT. It translates to CASSIGRDQPQHF.